The sequence of this TCR beta chain was determined in a study of cytomegalovirus exposure and HLA in healthy donors. Study outcomes and limitations: Across donors, sequencing depth was assumed by presence/absence analyses to be roughly uniform. With further analysis later on, most CMV-associated TCR beta chains appeared HLA-restricted.

Comment on this clone: The antigen remains unidentified.

PCR was performed using 60 Vbeta and 13 Jbeta primers. The table came from immunoSEQ multiplex PCR; TCRdb's copy has only in-frame clones and leaves some out. Among some 160,000 clones listed, 70% to 80% were seen once. Trimming left V 1 base short and J 0 bases short, with 7 bases between. CDR1 SGHRS and CDR2 YFSETQ come from the germline V gene. The CDR3 spans 15 residues. Source material: PBMCs. The V and J genes are TRBV5-1 and TRBJ1-4; unclear D gene. The receptor was derived from a man aged 55 to 69 in good health and CMV-seronegative. The chain's CDR3 is CASSLTRSTNEKLFF. The CDR3 DNA reads as TGCGCCAGCAGCTTGACCAGGTCAACTAATGAAAAACTGTTTTTT.